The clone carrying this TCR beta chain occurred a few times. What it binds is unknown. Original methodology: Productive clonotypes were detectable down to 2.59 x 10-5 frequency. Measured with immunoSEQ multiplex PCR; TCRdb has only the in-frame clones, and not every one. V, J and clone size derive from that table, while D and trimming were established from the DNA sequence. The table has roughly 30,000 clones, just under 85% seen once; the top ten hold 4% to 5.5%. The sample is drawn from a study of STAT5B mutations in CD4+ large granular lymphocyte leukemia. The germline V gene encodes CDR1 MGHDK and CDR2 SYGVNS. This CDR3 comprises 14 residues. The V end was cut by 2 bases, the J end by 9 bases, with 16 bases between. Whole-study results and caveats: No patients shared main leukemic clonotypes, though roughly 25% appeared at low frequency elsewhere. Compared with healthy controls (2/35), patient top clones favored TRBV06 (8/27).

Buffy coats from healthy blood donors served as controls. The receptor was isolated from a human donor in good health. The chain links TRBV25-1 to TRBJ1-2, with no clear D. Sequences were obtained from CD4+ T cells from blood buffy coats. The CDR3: CASSEDTDYASYTF. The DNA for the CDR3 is TGTGCCAGCAGTGAAGATACGGACTATGCTAGCTACACCTTC.